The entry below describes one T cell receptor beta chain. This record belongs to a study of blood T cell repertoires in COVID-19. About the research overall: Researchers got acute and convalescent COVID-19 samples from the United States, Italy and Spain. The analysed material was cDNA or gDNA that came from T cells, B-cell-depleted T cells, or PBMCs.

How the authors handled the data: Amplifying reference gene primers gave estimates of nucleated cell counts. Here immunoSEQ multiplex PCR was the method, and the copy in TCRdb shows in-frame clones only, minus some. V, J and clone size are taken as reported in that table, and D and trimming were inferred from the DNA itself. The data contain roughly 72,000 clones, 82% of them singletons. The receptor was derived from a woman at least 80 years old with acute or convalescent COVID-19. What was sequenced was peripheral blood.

CDR3 coding DNA: TGTGCCAGTAGTATGGGGCAGTCAAACTCTGGAAACACCATATATTTT. Amino acids: CASSMGQSNSGNTIYF. The J gene is TRBJ1-3, the V gene TRBV19; perhaps TRBD1 as D (5 bases). This CDR3 has 16 amino acids. V lost 3 bases and J lost 0, with 12 bases in between. Germline CDR1 and CDR2: LNHDA and SQIVND (reference sequence).